Following are 29 T cell receptor beta chains from one sample sequenced in a study of graft-versus-host responses after intestinal transplantation. TCRdb keeps only in-frame clones here, not all; method: immunoSEQ multiplex PCR. Among roughly 81,000 clones listed, roughly 85% were seen once. No antigens are known for them. The source was unstimulated CD4+ T cells sorted from spleen or lymph node cells, collected before intestinal transplant. The receptors originated from a human donor who received an intestinal transplant.

This clone was counted between two and nine times. The chain employs TRBV19 and TRBJ2-7; 7 bases line up with TRBD1. Per germline, CDR1 LNHDA and CDR2 SQIVND (reference sequence). The CDR3 spans 15 residues. The V and J ends lost 6 bases and 0 bases, in that order; junction bases with no gene match: 8. Written as DNA, the CDR3 is TGTGCCAGTAGCTCAGGGGGTCGGGGCTCCTACGAGCAGTACTTC. It encodes CASSSGGRGSYEQYF.

The V gene is TRBV9, the J gene TRBJ2-7; maybe TRBD1 (6 bases). This CDR3 has 17 residues. Germline lookup yields CDR1 SGDLS and CDR2 YYNGEE. V lost 10 bases, J lost 1 base, and 27 bases lay in between. CDR3 in DNA: TGTGCCGGGGGCGGATCAGCCCCTGATCCTAGTTCCTACGAGCAGTACTTC. Translation: CAGGGSAPDPSSYEQYF.

This chain connects TRBV28 to TRBJ2-1; 9 bases agree with TRBD1. Germline V gene sequence: CDR1 MDHEN, CDR2 SYDVKM. The length of the CDR3 is 17 residues. With V trimmed by 4 bases and J by 4 bases, 11 bases remained unmatched. The chain's CDR3 is CASSSMVGDRAYNEQFF. Here the CDR3 DNA reads TGTGCCAGCAGTTCAATGGTCGGGGACAGGGCGTACAATGAGCAGTTCTTC.

The rearrangement joins TRBV27 to TRBJ1-3; tentatively, D is TRBD1 (5 bases). This CDR3 has 19 amino acids. CDR1 and CDR2 (germline): MNHEY, SMNVEV (reference sequence). V gave up 4 bases and J gave up 0 bases, with 22 bases separating them. The CDR3 spells CASSWDGGLLSGSGNTIYF. In DNA form, the CDR3 reads TGTGCCAGCAGTTGGGACGGGGGACTACTTTCTGGCTCTGGAAACACCATATATTTT.

This clone was observed a handful of times. The gene calls are TRBV10-3 and TRBJ2-7; the match to TRBD2 covers 7 bases. The V and J ends lost 4 bases and 3 bases, in that order; junction bases with no gene match: 3. The CDR3 runs to 13 residues. Germline V gene sequence: CDR1 ENHRY, CDR2 SYGVKD. The CDR3 nucleotides read TGTGCCATCAGTGCTAGCGGAAACTACGAGCAGTACTTC. Protein sequence: CAISASGNYEQYF.

The genes are TRBV5-6 and TRBJ1-6; TRBD1 matches at 8 bases. Per germline, CDR1 SGHDT and CDR2 YYEEEE. The CDR3 runs 16 residues. Trimming took 0 bases from V and 10 from J; bases not matched to a gene: 9. The CDR3 DNA reads TGTGCCAGCAGCTTGGCCCAGGGGGCTCGTGGGTCACCCCTCCACTTT. Translating it yields CASSLAQGARGSPLHF.

This chain joins TRBV28 and TRBJ2-1, with 8 bases aligning to TRBD2. Unmatched junction bases numbered 5, after V lost 7 bases and J lost 0 bases. CDR1 is MDHEN and CDR2 is SYDVKM in the germline V gene. The CDR3 is 15 residues long. CDR3 sequence reads: CASTQSGSSYNEQFF. CDR3 nucleotide sequence: TGTGCCAGCACCCAGAGCGGGAGCTCCTACAATGAGCAGTTCTTC.

The J gene is TRBJ2-2, the V gene TRBV2; TRBD2 matches at 10 bases. Germline-derived CDR1 and CDR2 are SNHLY and FYNNEI. This CDR3 is built from 15 residues. J was trimmed by 7 bases and V by 8 bases; bases with no gene match: 10. The CDR3 reads CASHKLAGRSGELFF. DNA for the CDR3: TGTGCCAGCCACAAACTAGCGGGAAGGAGCGGGGAGCTGTTTTTT.

This clone appeared a few times. The chain employs TRBV30 and TRBJ2-7; 9 bases map to TRBD1. Germline trimming cut 0 bases from V and 4 bases from J; bases unmatched to any gene: 7. The CDR3 sequence is 15 residues long. Per the germline V gene, CDR1 is GTSNPN and CDR2 is SVGIG (reference sequence). The CDR3 DNA follows: TGTGCCTGGAGTGTTACAGGGGGCTATGGATACGAGCAGTACTTC. Translating it yields CAWSVTGGYGYEQYF.

The chain links TRBV7-6 to TRBJ2-7; D may be TRBD2 (6 bases). The CDR3 is 12 amino acids. Germline V gene lookup returns CDR1 SGHVS and CDR2 FNYEAQ. With 5 bases removed from V and 7 bases from J, the gap between germline ends came to 12 bases. CDR3 sequence: CASSPGRGEQYF. CDR3 coding DNA: TGTGCCAGCAGCCCCGGGAGAGGAGAGCAGTACTTC.

To note about this clone: A junction boundary mismatches the germline segment, possibly from a read error. The rearrangement uses TRBV6-1 and TRBJ2-3; 7 bases line up with TRBD1. Germline CDR1 and CDR2: MNHNS and SASEGT. The length of the CDR3 is 12 residues. In DNA, the CDR3 is TGTGCCAGCAGTGAGAGACCCCTGACAGGGAATTTT. Translating it yields CASSERPLTGNF.

This clone was seen a single time. The chain couples TRBV11-2 to TRBJ1-4; 9 bases are shared with TRBD1. The CDR3 loop spans 16 amino acids. Germline trimming cut 4 bases from V and 7 bases from J; bases unmatched to any gene: 10. Per germline, CDR1 SGHAT and CDR2 FQNNGV. CDR3 region: CASSSPRDRVREKLFF. DNA of the CDR3: TGTGCCAGCAGCTCCCCAAGGGACAGGGTGCGTGAAAAACTGTTTTTT.

The chain is built from TRBV4-1 and TRBJ2-7, with D perhaps matching TRBD2 (5 bases). V dropped 2 bases and J dropped 5 bases, with 13 bases sitting between them. The germline gives CDR1 MGHRA, CDR2 YSYEKL. CDR3 length: 14 residues. The CDR3 sequence: CASSQTRWADEQYF. CDR3 nucleotides: TGCGCCAGCAGCCAAACTAGGTGGGCTGACGAGCAGTACTTC.

This rearrangement joins TRBV5-6 to TRBJ2-1; 7 bases map to TRBD2. This CDR3 is 14 amino acids long. V dropped 6 bases and J dropped 9; count of bases not matched to a gene: 12. Germline-derived CDR1 and CDR2 are SGHDT and YYEEEE. The CDR3 region is CASIARGLVREQFF. In nucleotides, the CDR3 is TGTGCCAGCATCGCTCGCGGACTAGTTCGTGAGCAGTTCTTC.

The CDR3 bases are TGTGCCAGCAGCGAACACCCTGAGGATGAAAAACTGTTTTTT. Amino acid sequence: CASSEHPEDEKLFF. The chain links TRBV9 to TRBJ1-4; D is ambiguous. The germline V gene has CDR1 SGDLS and CDR2 YYNGEE. The germline V and J ends were trimmed by 3 bases and 6 bases, with 12 bases remaining between them. CDR3 size: 14 residues.

This clone occurred many times. J is TRBJ1-5 and V is TRBV5-6; TRBD1 agrees at 8 bases. Trimming at V came to 4 bases and at J to 9 bases, leaving 9 bases not matched to a gene. The CDR3 is made up of 14 amino acids. Germline loops: CDR1 SGHDT, CDR2 YYEEEE. The CDR3 reads CASSPNQGAGPQHF. In nucleotides, the CDR3 is TGTGCCAGCAGCCCTAATCAGGGGGCAGGGCCCCAGCATTTT.

The J gene is TRBJ1-1, the V gene TRBV25-1; 9 nucleotides align to TRBD1. Losses at the gene ends were 5 bases for V and 5 bases for J; bases not matched to a gene: 9. Germline V gene lookup returns CDR1 MGHDK and CDR2 SYGVNS. This CDR3 spans 15 amino acids. CDR3 DNA: TGTGCCAGCAGTCCACAGGGGGCGCGAGGAACTGAAGCTTTCTTT. The encoded protein is CASSPQGARGTEAFF.

The V gene is TRBV15, the J gene TRBJ1-1; D not resolved. This CDR3 has 13 residues. V was pared by 0 bases and J by 5 bases, with 7 bases between. The germline V gene has CDR1 LNHNV and CDR2 YYDKDF (reference sequence). The CDR3 loop is CATSRDRGTEAFF. As DNA, the CDR3 is TGTGCCACCAGCAGAGATCGGGGAACTGAAGCTTTCTTT.

J is TRBJ1-2 and V is TRBV5-1; possibly TRBD1 for D (6 bases). CDR1 and CDR2 from the germline V gene are SGHRS and YFSETQ. The V end lost 0 bases, the J end lost 6 bases, and 12 bases lay between the germline ends. The CDR3 totals 14 residues. CDR3 DNA sequence: TGCGCCAGCAGCTTGGTGGCTGGGGGCGATGGCTACACCTTC. Its translation: CASSLVAGGDGYTF.

The rearrangement links TRBV28 to TRBJ2-7; TRBD1 is a possible D gene (7 bases). Trimming left V 4 bases short and J 1 base short, with 14 bases between. The CDR3 spans 15 residues. CDR1 is MDHEN, CDR2 SYDVKM, per germline. Here the CDR3 DNA reads TGTGCCAGCAGTTCCCCGCCAGGGGGGTCCTACGAGCAGTACTTC. It is translated as CASSSPPGGSYEQYF.

The chain uses TRBV2 and TRBJ2-1, with 10 bases matching TRBD2. V shed 5 bases, J shed 9 bases, and the junction held 7 bases outside the gene matches. CDR1 is SNHLY and CDR2 is FYNNEI in the germline V gene. The CDR3 contains 14 residues. CDR3 region: CASSRTGTSAEQFF. CDR3 coding DNA: TGTGCCAGCAGTCGCACCGGGACTAGCGCTGAGCAGTTCTTC. Filled out from reference TRBV2 and TRBJ2-1, the complete variable domain reads EPEVTQTPSHQVTQMGQEVILRCVPISNHLYFYWYRQILGQKVEFLVSFYNNEISEKSEIFDDQFSVERPDGSNFTLKIRSTKLEDSAMYFCASSRTGTSAEQFFGPGTRLTVL.

The rearrangement uses TRBV14 and TRBJ2-5; D is unresolved. V shed 0 bases and J shed 7 bases, with 9 bases lying between them. The germline V gene has CDR1 SGHDN and CDR2 FVKESK. CDR3 size: 13 residues. The CDR3 DNA is TGTGCCAGCAGCCAAGATTTGGCACGGACCCAGTACTTC. Translating it yields CASSQDLARTQYF.

The chain employs TRBV5-4 and TRBJ2-1; 10 nucleotides agree with TRBD2. With V trimmed by 0 bases and J by 0 bases, 6 bases remained unmatched. Germline CDR1 reads SGHNT; CDR2 reads YYREEE (reference sequence). The CDR3 is made up of 18 amino acids. CDR3 DNA sequence: TGTGCCAGCAGCTTGGGCCGAACTAGCGGGGCCTCCTACAATGAGCAGTTCTTC. Its translation is CASSLGRTSGASYNEQFF.

This clone was seen a handful of times. The rearrangement joins TRBV2 to TRBJ1-3; D ambiguous. With 3 bases removed from V and 4 bases from J, the gap between germline ends came to 10 bases. This CDR3 has 14 residues. Germline CDR1 SNHLY, CDR2 FYNNEI. CDR3 protein: CASSDRAGGNTIYF. Written as DNA, the CDR3 is TGTGCCAGCAGTGACCGCGCGGGAGGAAACACCATATATTTT.

V gene TRBV14 combines with J gene TRBJ2-2, with TRBD2 matching over 9 bases. V shed 2 bases, J shed 4 bases, and the junction held 2 bases outside the gene matches. The V gene's germline CDR1 is SGHDN and CDR2 FVKESK. The CDR3 runs 15 residues. The CDR3 sequence is CASSQLAGSTGELFF. The CDR3 coding sequence is TGTGCCAGCAGCCAACTAGCGGGATCCACCGGGGAGCTGTTTTTT. Full variable domain (outside the CDR3, taken from reference TRBV14 and TRBJ2-2): EAGVTQFPSHSVIEKGQTVTLRCDPISGHDNLYWYRRVMGKEIKFLLHFVKESKQDESGMPNNRFLAERTGGTYSTLKVQPAELEDSGVYFCASSQLAGSTGELFFGEGSRLTVL.

V usage is TRBV18 and J usage is TRBJ1-1; D is unresolved. The germline CDR1 and CDR2 sequences are KGHSH and LQKENI. The V end was cut by 5 bases, the J end by 2 bases, with 9 bases between. This CDR3 has 13 residues. The CDR3 DNA sequence: TGTGCCAGCTCAGACTCCGGCAACACTGAAGCTTTCTTT. Encoded protein: CASSDSGNTEAFF.

This clone showed up just once. The chain couples TRBV9 to TRBJ1-2; D gene unclear. Germline V gives CDR1 SGDLS, CDR2 YYNGEE. The CDR3 runs to 12 residues. Trimming shortened V by 0 bases and J by 6 bases, and 6 bases separated the two germline ends. CDR3 region: CASSVGGHGYTF. The CDR3 DNA reads as TGTGCCAGCAGCGTAGGAGGTCATGGCTACACCTTC.

The rearrangement links TRBV2 to TRBJ1-1; a possible D gene is TRBD1 (5 bases). Germline V gives CDR1 SNHLY, CDR2 FYNNEI. The CDR3 loop spans 10 amino acids. Trimming removed 8 bases from V and 8 bases from J, with 9 bases in between. The CDR3 DNA reads TGTGCCAGCGCTAACAGGGAAGCTTTCTTT. It encodes CASANREAFF. The full variable domain, rest sourced from reference TRBV2 and TRBJ1-1, is EPEVTQTPSHQVTQMGQEVILRCVPISNHLYFYWYRQILGQKVEFLVSFYNNEISEKSEIFDDQFSVERPDGSNFTLKIRSTKLEDSAMYFCASANREAFFGQGTRLTVV.

V usage is TRBV30 and J usage is TRBJ2-2; 8 bases map to TRBD2. The CDR3 totals 14 residues. Losses at the gene ends were 2 bases for V and 6 bases for J; bases not matched to a gene: 5. Per the germline V gene, CDR1 is GTSNPN and CDR2 is SVGIG (reference sequence). This CDR3 is CAWSPGGAAGELFF. In nucleotides, the CDR3 is TGTGCCTGGAGTCCCGGGGGGGCCGCCGGGGAGCTGTTTTTT.